This entry lists 9 T cell receptor beta chains sequenced from one sample in a study of OX40 agonist ivuxolimab in advanced cancers. Sequencing was performed with immunoSEQ multiplex PCR; in TCRdb, only in-frame clones are kept and a portion is missing. The sample contains about 19,000 clones, around 79% of which appear only once. Source: CD4+ or CD8+ T cells sorted from blood, taken in a trial of the OX40 agonist ivuxolimab. The receptors derive from an adult with an advanced solid tumor such as melanoma, head and neck, liver or kidney cancer.

The V gene is TRBV4-3, the J gene TRBJ1-2; D gene uncertain. In germline, CDR1 is LGHNA, CDR2 YSLEER. The CDR3 contains 14 residues. V lost 0 bases, J lost 4 bases, and 9 bases lay in between. CDR3 DNA: TGCGCCAGCAGCCAAGATGGCGACATCTATGGCTACACCTTC. It translates to CASSQDGDIYGYTF.

The genes are TRBV5-4 and TRBJ1-1, with TRBD1 matching 7 bases. This CDR3 contains 15 residues. After removal of 4 bases from V and 1 base from J, the junction contained 7 bases not matched to a gene. In germline, CDR1 is SGHNT, CDR2 YYREEE (reference sequence). CDR3 in DNA: TGTGCCAGCAGCAAGGAGGGGGCAGGGAACACTGAAGCTTTCTTT. It translates to CASSKEGAGNTEAFF.

The V call is TRBV4-2, the J call TRBJ2-2; 8 bases agree with TRBD2. The trim removed 0 bases at V and 10 bases at J, leaving 10 bases unmatched. CDR3 size: 16 residues. Germline values: CDR1 LGHNA, CDR2 YNFKEQ. CDR3 protein: CASSQDGAGAVEELFF. The CDR3 DNA reads TGTGCCAGCAGCCAAGACGGAGCGGGGGCCGTCGAGGAGCTGTTTTTT.

V gene TRBV2 combines with J gene TRBJ2-3; 10 positions match TRBD1. The CDR3 covers 16 residues. Germline V CDR1 and CDR2: SNHLY, FYNNEI. V dropped 6 bases and J dropped 0; count of bases not matched to a gene: 6. The CDR3 here is CASSSDRGPSTDTQYF. CDR3 nucleotide sequence: TGTGCCAGCAGCTCTGACAGGGGGCCTAGCACAGATACGCAGTATTTT.

The V and J genes are TRBV6-4 and TRBJ2-7; TRBD2 agrees at 11 bases. The CDR3 contains 16 residues. Germline V gene sequence: CDR1 MRHNA, CDR2 SNTAGT. The junction had 10 bases not matched to a gene; V was cut back by 4 bases and J by 5 bases. The CDR3 DNA reads as TGTGCCAGCAGTGTAGTAGCGGGAGGGAAGGTAGACGAGCAGTACTTC. As protein: CASSVVAGGKVDEQYF.

The genes are TRBV10-2 and TRBJ2-1; no definite D call. V lost 4 bases to trimming and J lost 4 bases, with 11 bases between them. Germline assignment: CDR1 WSHSY and CDR2 SAAADI. CDR3 length: 14 amino acids. Here the CDR3 reads CASSALLRYNEQFF. Written as DNA, the CDR3 is TGCGCCAGCAGTGCCCTACTACGATACAATGAGCAGTTCTTC.

This clone has only a few counts. V usage is TRBV7-9 and J usage is TRBJ2-1; 9 bases are shared with TRBD2. Germline assignment: CDR1 SEHNR and CDR2 FQNEAQ (reference sequence). V lost 5 bases, J lost 5 bases, and 7 bases stayed unmatched. The CDR3 has 15 amino acids. CDR3 amino acids: CASSRSGGGDNEQFF. In DNA form, the CDR3 reads TGTGCCAGCAGCCGATCGGGCGGGGGGGACAATGAGCAGTTCTTC.

The rearrangement uses TRBV21-1 and TRBJ2-2; the table assigns TRBD2, which was not confirmed against the DNA. TRBV21-1 is an annotated pseudogene. The CDR3 has 18 amino acids. The CDR3 loop is CASSLDRPGLAFTGELFF. The CDR3 DNA reads TGTGCCAGCAGCCTCGATCGCCCGGGACTAGCATTTACCGGGGAGCTGTTTTTT.

This chain uses TRBV29-1 with TRBJ1-1; 7 bases map to TRBD1. The CDR3 loop spans 12 amino acids. CDR1 is SQVTM and CDR2 is ANQGSEA in the germline V gene. The trim removed 1 base at V and 11 bases at J, leaving 7 bases unmatched. DNA for the CDR3: TGCAGCGTTGAAGCGACAGGGAGGCGGGCTTTCTTT. Its protein product is CSVEATGRRAFF. Based on the CDR3 plus reference TRBV29-1 and TRBJ1-1, the full variable domain is SAVISQKPSRDICQRGTSLTIQCQVDSQVTMMFWYRQQPGQSLTLIATANQGSEATYESGFVIDKFPISRPNLTFSTLTVSNMSPEDSSIYLCSVEATGRRAFFGQGTRLTVV.